This T cell receptor (beta chain) was captured by sequencing in a study of CD8 T cells in ankylosing spondylitis. Trimming removed 2 bases at V and 7 bases at J, with 9 bases between. The CDR3 length is 12 residues. Germline CDR1 is LGHDT and CDR2 is YNNKEL (reference sequence). The TCR beta libraries were generated through quantitative 5'-RACE incorporating molecular barcodes. TCRdb re-derived calls from the 5' RACE reads in MiXCR, one entry per CDR3 protein. The sample gives 130,000 to 150,000 distinct CDR3 sequences, roughly 8.3% of which show up once; 7.3% is in the top ten. As concerns this clonotype: Antigen unknown.

Overall study results and limits: Several of the motif variants were reported before in synovial fluid and blood from reactive arthritis. Clones linked with disease were CD8+ and fairly uncommon in the peripheral blood. Eight or nine highly homologous variants made up a TCR beta motif that seemed to typify ankylosing spondylitis blood.

The sample consisted of synovial fluid, either unsorted or a sorted T cell fraction (not recorded which). This TCR was sampled from a male donor with ankylosing spondylitis. The chain has TRBV3-1 and TRBJ2-7; a possible D gene is TRBD2 (6 bases). CDR3 in amino acids: CASSQNRGEQYF. DNA of the CDR3: TGTGCCAGCAGCCAAAACCGGGGGGAGCAGTACTTC.